The 15 T cell receptor beta chains in this list originate from one sample, sequenced in a study of cytomegalovirus exposure and HLA in healthy donors. PCR involved 60 Vbeta and 13 Jbeta primers. TCRdb keeps only in-frame clones here, not all; method: immunoSEQ multiplex PCR. In the table there are over 110,000 clones, approximately 83% of which are singletons. Sequenced: PBMCs. The receptors were sampled from a male donor in good health and CMV-seronegative.

The rearrangement joins TRBV6-5 to TRBJ1-4; TRBD1 is a possible D gene (6 bases). The CDR3 runs 15 residues. Trimming removed 5 bases at V and 8 bases at J, with 18 bases between. Germline V gene data show CDR1 as MNHEY and CDR2 as SVGAGI. As DNA, the CDR3 is TGTGCCAGCAGTGGGACAAATCCTTCTGGGGAAAAACTGTTTTTT. As protein: CASSGTNPSGEKLFF.

The chain uses TRBV28 and TRBJ1-2, with TRBD1 matching 8 bases. From germline, CDR1 is MDHEN and CDR2 SYDVKM. CDR3 length: 15 residues. V shed 5 bases and J 4 bases; nucleotides not matched to a gene: 9. The CDR3 nucleotides are TGTGCCAGCAGTCCTTTCGCCACAGGGGGCTATGGCTACACCTTC. Protein sequence: CASSPFATGGYGYTF.

The chain couples TRBV7-2 to TRBJ2-2; 8 bases fit TRBD1. Germline V gene sequence: CDR1 SGHTA, CDR2 FQGNSA. The length of the CDR3 is 13 residues. The ends lost 6 bases at V and 9 bases at J; junction bases unmatched: 6. This CDR3 is CASRLTGVWELFF. In DNA, the CDR3 is TGTGCCAGCAGATTGACAGGGGTTTGGGAGCTGTTTTTT. Variable domain in full (rest from reference TRBV7-2 and TRBJ2-2): GAGVSQSPSNKVTEKGKDVELRCDPISGHTALYWYRQSLGQGLEFLIYFQGNSAPDKSGLPSDRFSAERTGGSVSTLTIQRTQQEDSAVYLCASRLTGVWELFFGEGSRLTVL.

This clone was counted once. This rearrangement joins TRBV7-3 to TRBJ2-3; maybe TRBD2 (5 bases). V shed 2 bases and J shed 5 bases, with 5 bases lying between them. Germline V gene sequence: CDR1 SGHTA, CDR2 FQGTGA. The CDR3 contains 12 residues. For the CDR3, the DNA is TGTGCCAGCAGCTTAGAGGGAGATACGCAGTATTTT. Translation gives CASSLEGDTQYF.

The chain carries TRBV4-1 and TRBJ2-5; D might be TRBD2 (6 bases). Matching the DNA end better, TRBJ2-7 makes the J call doubtful. Germline loops: CDR1 MGHRA, CDR2 YSYEKL. The CDR3 loop spans 15 amino acids. The CDR3 region is CASSQVTSPSYEQYF. The CDR3, as DNA: TGCGCCAGCAGCCAAGTTACTAGCCCTTCCTACGAGCAGTACTTC.

Only a few counts were recorded for this clone. This chain connects TRBV10-3 to TRBJ2-1, with a tentative D call TRBD2 (6 bases). Germline loops: CDR1 ENHRY, CDR2 SYGVKD. V gave up 0 bases and J gave up 5 bases, with 20 bases separating them. The CDR3 has 18 amino acids. The CDR3 sequence: CAISESNKGGTSNNEQFF. The CDR3 DNA reads as TGTGCCATCAGTGAGTCGAATAAGGGCGGGACCAGCAACAATGAGCAGTTCTTC.

A single count supports this clone. At one of its ends the junction is not consistent with the germline gene, which may arise from a read error. The chain carries TRBV7-7 and TRBJ2-1; a weak D match, TRBD2 (5 bases). CDR3 length: 16 residues. Germline CDR1 and CDR2: SSHAT and FNYEAQ (reference sequence). CDR3 DNA: TGTGCTAGCAGCTCCAGACGGGGAAGCTCCTACAATGAGCAGTTCTTC. Protein: CASSSRRGSSYNEQFF. Supplemented by reference TRBV7-7 and TRBJ2-1, the full variable domain reads GAGVSQSPRYKVTKRGQDVTLRCDPISSHATLYWYQQALGQGPEFLTYFNYEAQPDKSGLPSDRFSAERPEGSISTLTIQRTEQRDSAMYRCASSSRRGSSYNEQFFGPGTRLTVL.

The chain combines TRBV7-9 with TRBJ2-2, with 7 bases matching TRBD1. From germline, CDR1 is SEHNR and CDR2 FQNEAQ (reference sequence). The junction had 2 bases not matched to a gene; V was cut back by 1 base and J by 3 bases. The CDR3 sequence is 15 residues long. The CDR3 DNA sequence: TGTGCCAGCAGCTTAGTTGACAGGGACACCGGGGAGCTGTTTTTT. This encodes CASSLVDRDTGELFF. The full variable domain, completed using reference TRBV7-9 and TRBJ2-2, is DTGVSQNPRHKITKRGQNVTFRCDPISEHNRLYWYRQTLGQGPEFLTYFQNEAQLEKSRLLSDRFSAERPKGSFSTLEIQRTEQGDSAMYLCASSLVDRDTGELFFGEGSRLTVL.

The chain combines TRBV27 with TRBJ2-7; no clear D. The germline CDR1 and CDR2 sequences are MNHEY and SMNVEV (reference sequence). V gave up 6 bases and J gave up 0 bases, with 15 bases separating them. The CDR3 length is 15 residues. In DNA, the CDR3 is TGTGCCAGCAGAGCGCTCCTTTCCCCCTCCTACGAGCAGTACTTC. It yields the protein CASRALLSPSYEQYF.

The rearrangement uses TRBV29-1 and TRBJ1-2; TRBD1 might be the D (6 bases). V gave up 6 bases and J gave up 8 bases, with 19 bases separating them. The CDR3 spans 13 residues. In germline, CDR1 is SQVTM, CDR2 ANQGSEA. The CDR3 nucleotides are TGCAGCGTGGGCCCAGGGGACGTGGAGGGCTACACCTTC. Residues: CSVGPGDVEGYTF.

This clone was counted once. This chain links TRBV2 with TRBJ2-2; no firm D call. V was pared by 8 bases and J by 6 bases, with 7 bases between. Germline V gene data show CDR1 as SNHLY and CDR2 as FYNNEI. This CDR3 is 11 amino acids long. The CDR3: CASWQAGELFF. The CDR3 bases are TGTGCCAGCTGGCAGGCCGGGGAGCTGTTTTTT.

Only one count was recorded for this clone. This chain connects TRBV28 to TRBJ1-5, with 8 bases lining up with TRBD1. The V gene's germline CDR1 is MDHEN and CDR2 SYDVKM. This CDR3 has 14 residues. V shed 5 bases, J shed 5 bases, and the junction held 5 bases outside the gene matches. As DNA, the CDR3 is TGTGCCAGCAGTCCCGGACAGGGAGATCAGCCCCAGCATTTT. This sequence encodes CASSPGQGDQPQHF.

The chain recombines TRBV6-1 with TRBJ2-7, with TRBD1 as a possible D gene (6 bases). Germline loops: CDR1 MNHNS, CDR2 SASEGT. V dropped 4 bases and J dropped 5 bases, with 9 bases sitting between them. The CDR3 totals 12 residues. CDR3 protein: CASSAQGDEQYF. The CDR3 bases are TGTGCCAGCAGTGCACAGGGTGACGAGCAGTACTTC.

The rearrangement uses TRBV5-1 and TRBJ2-1; the D is unclear. Germline loops: CDR1 SGHRS, CDR2 YFSETQ. The CDR3 runs to 12 residues. With 4 bases removed from V and 8 bases from J, the gap between germline ends came to 10 bases. The CDR3 protein is CASSLSPHEQFF. CDR3 bases: TGCGCCAGCAGCCTGAGCCCCCATGAGCAGTTCTTC.

This clone was seen only a few times. The chain recombines TRBV6-5 with TRBJ2-7; possibly TRBD2 for D (6 bases). V shed 0 bases and J shed 1 base, with 10 bases lying between them. In germline, CDR1 is MNHEY, CDR2 SVGAGI. The CDR3 spans 15 residues. The CDR3 loop reads CASSYSVAESYEQYF. The CDR3 DNA follows: TGTGCCAGCAGTTACTCAGTAGCGGAATCCTACGAGCAGTACTTC.